This T cell receptor (beta chain) was documented in a study of T cells expressing NK-cell markers. About the study: The study drew TCR beta repertoires from sorted CD3+CD56+NKG2C+, CD3+CD56+NKG2C- and CD3+CD56-NKG2C+ T cells.

A note on this clonotype: What it binds is unknown.

Study results and caveats: The contribution of dominant NKG2C+ clonotypes to CD8+ T cells in about six donors was roughly 1.0-8%. There were a handful of donors in whom these clonotypes also led the CD3+CD56-NKG2C+ fraction.

What made the TCR beta cDNA was 5'RACE template switching with UMIs. TCRdb reanalyzed the 5' RACE reads and collapses them to one entry per CDR3 protein, without DNA. The sample data list about 540,000 distinct CDR3 sequences. CDR3 length: 14 amino acids. Looked up from germline, CDR1 is SGHTA and CDR2 is FQGTGA. The specimen sequenced was blood T cells: a sorted CD56 or NKG2C T cell subset, CD4+ or CD8+ T cells, or bulk PBMC T cells (not recorded which). This TCR was sampled from a man aged 18 to 29 in good health. The gene calls are TRBV7-3 and TRBJ2-1; the D call of TRBD1 rests on TCRdb alone, since no DNA is present to check it. This CDR3 is CASNNGGLINEQFF.